This TCR beta chain was recovered during a study of blood T cell repertoires in COVID-19. V dropped 5 bases and J dropped 9 bases, with 17 bases sitting between them. The CDR3 has 13 amino acids. Germline V lookup: CDR1 MNHEY, CDR2 SMNVEV (reference sequence). Sequencing used immunoSEQ multiplex PCR; TCRdb keeps in-frame clones, though not all of them. The sample lists about 120,000 clones, 65% to 90% occurring once. Material for sequencing was peripheral blood. The sequence derives from a man older than 75 with active or convalescent COVID-19. The gene calls are TRBV27 and TRBJ2-7, with TRBD2 as a possible D gene (5 bases). CDR3 DNA: TGTGCCAGCAGTCTCTCCGGGGTAACGGGGCAGTACTTC. This translates into CASSLSGVTGQYF.